This TCR beta chain was found in a study of beta chain features in type 1 diabetes. Expressed TCRB transcripts were sequenced because the isolated RNA had all been reverse transcribed beforehand. The assay was immunoSEQ multiplex PCR, and TCRdb's table has in-frame clones only and misses some. In the table there are around 240,000 clones, about 9.3% of which are singletons. With regard to this clone: The antigen is not known.

Overall study findings and caveats: Moderate yet significant TCRB CDR3 shortening was seen in Type 1 diabetes patients in all four CD4+ subsets.

In germline, CDR1 is SGHDT, CDR2 YYEEEE. The CDR3 covers 15 residues. Between the trimmed V and J ends, which lost 3 bases and 0 bases, there was a span of 12 bases. This clonotype was sampled from a young woman in good health. What was sequenced was naive CD4+ T cells from blood. The V and J genes are TRBV5-6 and TRBJ2-5, with TRBD1 as a possible D gene (5 bases). CDR3 protein: CASSSRRGHQETQYF. Here the CDR3 DNA reads TGTGCCAGCAGCTCCCGTAGGGGTCACCAAGAGACCCAGTACTTC. Using reference TRBV5-6 and TRBJ2-5 for the parts outside the CDR3, the full variable domain is DAGVTQSPTHLIKTRGQQVTLRCSPKSGHDTVSWYQQALGQGPQFIFQYYEEEERQRGNFPDRFSGHQFPNYSSELNVNALLLGDSALYLCASSSRRGHQETQYFGPGTRLLVL.